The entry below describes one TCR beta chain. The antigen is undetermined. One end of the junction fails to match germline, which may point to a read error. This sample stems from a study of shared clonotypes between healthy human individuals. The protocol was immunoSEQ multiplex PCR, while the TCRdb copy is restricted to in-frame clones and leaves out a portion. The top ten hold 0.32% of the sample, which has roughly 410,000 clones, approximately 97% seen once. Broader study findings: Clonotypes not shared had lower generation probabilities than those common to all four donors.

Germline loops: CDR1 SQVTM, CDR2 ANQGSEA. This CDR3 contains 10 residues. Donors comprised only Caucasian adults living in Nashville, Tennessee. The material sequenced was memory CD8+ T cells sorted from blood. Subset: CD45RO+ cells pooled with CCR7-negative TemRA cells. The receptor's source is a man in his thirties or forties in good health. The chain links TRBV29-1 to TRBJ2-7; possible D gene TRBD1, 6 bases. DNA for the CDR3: TGCAGCGTAGAAGACAGGGAGCAGTACTTC. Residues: CSVEDREQYF.